This is a list of T cell receptor beta chains from one sample in a study of cytomegalovirus exposure and HLA in healthy donors. Sequenced by immunoSEQ multiplex PCR; TCRdb stores in-frame clones only, minus some. In the table there are about 200,000 clones, about 78% of which are singletons. The sample consisted of PBMCs. All receptors derive from a woman aged 30 to 39 in good health and CMV-seronegative. The CDR3 runs from the conserved cysteine through the conserved F or W. Each record gives: V gene, J gene, D gene, clone size, CDR3 DNA, CDR3 protein. The D gene is left open where the match is weak. Clone size is stated in some rows and not others, as once, few, many or a class when expanded.

TRBV27	TRBJ2-7	TRBD2	-	TGTGCCAGCAGTCCCCGGGCAGCCGGGGGGTACGAGCAGTACTTC	CASSPRAAGGYEQYF
TRBV5-1	TRBJ2-1	TRBD2	-	TGCGCCAGCAGCCCGGGACTAGCGGGGCTCCTAAGCTCCTACAATGAGCAGTTCTTC	CASSPGLAGLLSSYNEQFF
TRBV6-6	TRBJ2-1	TRBD1	-	TGTGCCAGCAGCGACAGGGGCCTCTCCTACAATGAGCAGTTCTTC	CASSDRGLSYNEQFF
TRBV5-6	TRBJ2-1	-	-	TGTGCCAGCAGCAGATACAATAATGAGCAGTTCTTC	CASSRYNNEQFF
TRBV9	TRBJ2-3	TRBD2	-	TGTGCCAGCAGCGCCCGACTAGCGGGGGGCACAGATACGCAGTATTTT	CASSARLAGGTDTQYF
TRBV2	TRBJ2-1	TRBD2	-	TGTGCCAGCAGCAGCCTAGCGGGAGCGTACAATGAGCAGTTCTTC	CASSSLAGAYNEQFF
TRBV6-5	TRBJ1-5	TRBD1	-	TGTGCCAGCAGCCGGACAGGGGATAGCAATCAGCCCCAGCATTTT	CASSRTGDSNQPQHF
TRBV18	TRBJ2-1	-	-	TGTGCCAGCTCACTGGGGCAACAGAGCTCCTACAATGAGCAGTTCTTC	CASSLGQQSSYNEQFF
TRBV5-1	TRBJ1-6	-	-	TGCGCCAGCAGCTTTCAGGGCGTACCCCTCCACTTT	CASSFQGVPLHF
TRBV19	TRBJ2-2	-	-	TGTGCCAGTAGCCCCTCACAGGTGTCGTGGACCGGGGAGCTGTTTTTT	CASSPSQVSWTGELFF
TRBV5-4	TRBJ2-3	TRBD2	-	TGTGCCAGCAGCCGAGGGACTAGCGGAGCTAGCACAGATACGCAGTATTTT	CASSRGTSGASTDTQYF
TRBV5-1	TRBJ2-3	TRBD2	-	TGCGCCAGCAGCCTCGGGACTAGTGTTACCGATACGCAGTATTTT	CASSLGTSVTDTQYF
TRBV30	TRBJ1-5	TRBD1	-	TGTGCCTGGAGTGTGGACAGGGTTGCACCCTATAGCAATCAGCCCCAGCATTTT	CAWSVDRVAPYSNQPQHF
TRBV21-1	TRBJ1-1	-	-	TGTGCCAGCAGCACCGGGACAGGGGTCCCGTGGCAGAAGGGCAAAAACACTGAAGCTTTCTTT	CASSTGTGVPWQKGKNTEAFF
TRBV13	TRBJ1-2	-	-	TGTGCCAGCAGCTGGGGGCCGCGGGTATTAGGTGGCTACACCTTC	CASSWGPRVLGGYTF
TRBV14	TRBJ1-3	-	-	TGTGCCAGCAGCCAAGACAGAGTGCGGCGAAACACCATATATTTT	CASSQDRVRRNTIYF
TRBV6-6	TRBJ2-1	-	few	TGTGCCAGCAGTTACAGGGCCTTGGGACTCAATGAGCAGTTCTTC	CASSYRALGLNEQFF
TRBV6-5	TRBJ2-7	TRBD2	-	TGTGCCAGCAGTTACGGAATCCGGGGGGGCTACGAGCAGTACTTC	CASSYGIRGGYEQYF
TRBV7-2	TRBJ2-7	-	-	TGTGCCAGCAGCGACCGCACAGGGGGGGTCTACGAGCAGTACTTC	CASSDRTGGVYEQYF
TRBV7-9	TRBJ2-2	-	-	TGTGCCAGCAGCCAGGACTATGCATACACCGGGGAGCTGTTTTTT	CASSQDYAYTGELFF
TRBV11-2	TRBJ1-1	-	once	TGTGCCAGCAAGTCTTCTGGACAACCGAACACTGAAGCTTTCTTT	CASKSSGQPNTEAFF
TRBV6-5	TRBJ1-2	TRBD1	-	TGTGCCAGCAGCTCTACAGGGGTTATTAGCTACACCTTC	CASSSTGVISYTF
TRBV5-1	TRBJ2-7	-	few	TGCGCCAGCAGCTTGGATGTCCAGGGCGAGCAGTACTTC	CASSLDVQGEQYF
TRBV27	TRBJ2-3	-	-	TGTGCCAGCAGTTGGTACTTCACAGATACGCAGTATTTT	CASSWYFTDTQYF
TRBV2	TRBJ1-3	TRBD1	-	TGTGCCAGCAGGACAGCACAGGGGGCGCGGGGAAACACCATATATTTT	CASRTAQGARGNTIYF
TRBV19	TRBJ2-2	-	once	TGTGCCAGTACCTCTGCGCTGACTTGGACCGGGGAGCTGTTTTTT	CASTSALTWTGELFF
TRBV28	TRBJ1-2	-	-	TGTGCCAGCAGTTTAGGTGGAGGGCGGGGGAGCTATGGCTACACCTTC	CASSLGGGRGSYGYTF
TRBV27	TRBJ2-1	-	-	TGTGCCAGCAGTTTCGAGGCTCCTAATTTCTACAATGAGCAGTTCTTC	CASSFEAPNFYNEQFF
TRBV15	TRBJ2-7	TRBD2	-	TGTGCCACCAGCAGAGATGGGGGCGGGGGGTCGCCCTACGAGCAGTACTTC	CATSRDGGGGSPYEQYF
TRBV6-6	TRBJ2-7	-	-	TGTGCCAGCAGGCGATGGGGGCGCACCTACGAGCAGTACTTC	CASRRWGRTYEQYF
TRBV4-1	TRBJ2-7	TRBD1	-	TGCGCCAGCAGCCCCTGGACAGGAAATCCCTATTACCCCTACGAGCAGTACTTC	CASSPWTGNPYYPYEQYF
TRBV7-9	TRBJ2-7	-	-	TGTGCCAGCTCTCGGGGGAGTAACGAGCAGTACTTC	CASSRGSNEQYF
TRBV30	TRBJ2-5	-	-	TGTGCCTGGAACCCTGGTTTAGTTGAGACCCAGTACTTC	CAWNPGLVETQYF